Listed below are T cell receptor beta chains from one sample, sequenced in a study of beta chain features in type 1 diabetes. The assay was immunoSEQ multiplex PCR, and TCRdb's table has in-frame clones only and misses some. The repertoire holds 310,000 or so clones, approximately 9.9% seen once, with roughly 0.99% in the top ten. The source material was central memory CD4+ T cells from blood. The receptors were gathered from a man aged 30 to 39 with type 1 diabetes. CDR3s include the opening cysteine and the closing phenylalanine or tryptophan. Fields, in order: J gene, V gene, D gene, clone size, CDR3 DNA, CDR3 protein. A D gene is named only where the DNA matches it firmly. Not every row has a clone size; where given, it reads once, few, many or a size class.

TRBJ2-3 TRBV5-1 NA NA TGCGCCAGCAGCTTGGCGGTAGCAGATACGCAGTATTTT CASSLAVADTQYF
TRBJ1-1 TRBV9 NA NA TGTGCCAGCAGCTCTCCAGACAGAGGGAGCACTGAAGCTTTCTTT CASSSPDRGSTEAFF
TRBJ2-5 TRBV28 TRBD2 many TGTGCCAGCACAACCCGGACTAGCGGGGGGTCTCTGCAAGAGACCCAGTACTTC CASTTRTSGGSLQETQYF
TRBJ2-7 TRBV7-2 NA many TGTGCCAGCAGCTTAGGTACGACTACCTACGAGCAGTACTTC CASSLGTTTYEQYF
TRBJ2-5 TRBV11-2 NA NA TGTGCCAGCAGCTTCCCAGCCACAGAGACCCAGTACTTC CASSFPATETQYF
TRBJ2-5 TRBV5-6 NA few TGTGCCAGCAGCTTGAGTAGACTAGAGACCCAGTACTTC CASSLSRLETQYF
TRBJ2-2 TRBV11-2 NA NA TGTGCCAGCAGCGGTAACAGGGCCGGGGAGCTGTTTTTT CASSGNRAGELFF
TRBJ2-5 TRBV25-1 NA few TGTGCCAGCAGTGACTCAGGGGGGCTAGGGGAGACCCAGTACTTC CASSDSGGLGETQYF
TRBJ1-2 TRBV28 TRBD1 few TGTGCCATAGGGGACAGGGGTAGCTATGGCTACACCTTC CAIGDRGSYGYTF
TRBJ2-5 TRBV6-5 TRBD1 NA TGTGCCAGCAGTTTAGGACAGGTGGAGACCCAGTACTTC CASSLGQVETQYF
TRBJ1-1 TRBV30 NA few TGTGCCTGGAGTGTGACAGGATCAGGGGATTTCTTT CAWSVTGSGDFF
TRBJ1-1 TRBV10-3 TRBD1 few TGTGCCATCACCTCGACAGGGAAGGCTTTCTTT CAITSTGKAFF
TRBJ1-5 TRBV30 NA few TGTGCCTGGAGTGCAATGCGACAGGCGTTCAATCAGCCCCAGCATTTT CAWSAMRQAFNQPQHF
TRBJ1-1 TRBV29-1 NA NA TGCAGCGTTGCCGTAGGTTGGGGCACTGAAGCTTTCTTT CSVAVGWGTEAFF
TRBJ1-2 TRBV6-6 NA few TGTGCCAGCAGTTACGATGGGCTATCCCCCTACACCTTC CASSYDGLSPYTF
TRBJ2-7 TRBV5-1 NA few TGCGCCAGCAGTGGTTCATCGGGAAGGCACGAGCAGTACTTC CASSGSSGRHEQYF
TRBJ1-2 TRBV30 NA few TGTGCCTGGAGTGTTAGGATTGGCTACACCTTC CAWSVRIGYTF
TRBJ1-2 TRBV25-1 NA many TGTGCCAGCAGTTCGGGGATAGGGGGGCCGAACTATGGCTACACCTTC CASSSGIGGPNYGYTF
TRBJ1-1 TRBV19 TRBD1 NA TGTGCCAGTAGTATAAGAGCAGGGGGTGTTACTGAAGCTTTCTTT CASSIRAGGVTEAFF
TRBJ1-2 TRBV11-2 TRBD1 many TGTGCCAGCAGCCCGCTACAGGGGACTGCGAACTATGGCTACACCTTC CASSPLQGTANYGYTF
TRBJ2-7 TRBV5-6 TRBD1 few TGTGCCAGCAGCCCAGGGACAGGGGGCCGCGAGCAGTACTTC CASSPGTGGREQYF
TRBJ2-5 TRBV6-5 NA few TGTGCCAGCAGTTACCCATCGGAGACCCAGTACTTC CASSYPSETQYF
TRBJ2-3 TRBV6-5 NA NA TGTGCCAGCAGGGACCCCGTGGGGGATACGCAGTATTTT CASRDPVGDTQYF
TRBJ2-7 TRBV7-2 TRBD2 NA TGTGCCAGCAGCCCCCGATCGGGGGGGGGTCTCTACGAGCAGTACTTC CASSPRSGGGLYEQYF
TRBJ2-7 TRBV23-1 NA few TGCGCCAGCGGAAGGCAGGACCGCTACGAGCAGTACTTC CASGRQDRYEQYF
TRBJ2-7 TRBV18 NA few TGTGCCAGCTCACCGGATGGGATGCGCGGGGAGTACTTC CASSPDGMRGEYF
TRBJ2-6 TRBV4-1 NA few TGCGCCAGCAGCCAAGAGGCACAGACCTCTGGGGCCAACGTCCTGACTTTC CASSQEAQTSGANVLTF
TRBJ1-2 TRBV4-3 TRBD1 NA TGCGCCAGCTCTCCCTTCGACAGGGCTTTCTATGGCTACACCTTC CASSPFDRAFYGYTF
TRBJ1-2 TRBV4-1 TRBD1 few TGCGCCAGCAGCCTTGGGACAGGGGAGAGCTACACCTTC CASSLGTGESYTF
TRBJ2-2 TRBV11-2 NA few TGTGCCAGCAGCTCCCAGACAGGAAGCAACACCGGGGAGCTGTTTTTT CASSSQTGSNTGELFF
TRBJ2-7 TRBV9 NA many TGTGCCAGCAGCGTAGATCCGGGCCTCTCCTACGAGCAGTACTTC CASSVDPGLSYEQYF
TRBJ2-6 TRBV7-8 NA NA TGTGCCAGCAGCTTAGAAGCAGGGTCGGGCTCTGGGGCCAACGTCCTGACTTTC CASSLEAGSGSGANVLTF
TRBJ1-1 TRBV27 NA NA TGTGCCAGCAGTCCCCGGGGGGGGAACACTGAAGCTTTCTTT CASSPRGGNTEAFF
TRBJ1-1 TRBV29-1 NA NA TGCAGCGTCCAACGGTTTGTCGGCAAGAACACTGAAGCTTTCTTT CSVQRFVGKNTEAFF
TRBJ1-1 TRBV2 TRBD1 few TGTGCCTGCGGGAGGGGGCCGCCGTTGAACACTGAAGCTTTCTTT CACGRGPPLNTEAFF
TRBJ1-4 TRBV9 NA few TGTGCCAGCAGCGTAGCAAGGGGAGATGAAAAACTGTTTTTT CASSVARGDEKLFF
TRBJ1-3 TRBV9 NA NA TGTGCCAGCAGCGTAGAGTCGGTGGCTGGAAACACCATATATTTT CASSVESVAGNTIYF
TRBJ2-6 TRBV7-9 NA many TGTGCCAGCAGCTTAGTCGTAGGGGTTGGGGCCAACGTCCTGACTTTC CASSLVVGVGANVLTF
TRBJ2-1 TRBV7-9 NA few TGTGCCAGCAGCTTACGCGGGAACAATGAGCAGTTCTTC CASSLRGNNEQFF
TRBJ2-3 TRBV28 TRBD2 few TGTGCCAGCAAACGAGCGGGGAGCACAGATACGCAGTATTTT CASKRAGSTDTQYF